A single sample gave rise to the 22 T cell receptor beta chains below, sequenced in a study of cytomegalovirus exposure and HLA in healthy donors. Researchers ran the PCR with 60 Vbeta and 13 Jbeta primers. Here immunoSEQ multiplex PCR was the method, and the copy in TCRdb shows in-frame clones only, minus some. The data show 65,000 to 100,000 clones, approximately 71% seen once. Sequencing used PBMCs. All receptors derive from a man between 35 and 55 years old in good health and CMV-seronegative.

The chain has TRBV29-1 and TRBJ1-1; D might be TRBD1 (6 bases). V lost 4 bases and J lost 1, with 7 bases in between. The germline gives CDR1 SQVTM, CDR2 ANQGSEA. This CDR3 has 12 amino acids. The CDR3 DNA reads TGCAGCGTTGCCAGGGGGAACACTGAAGCTTTCTTT. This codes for CSVARGNTEAFF.

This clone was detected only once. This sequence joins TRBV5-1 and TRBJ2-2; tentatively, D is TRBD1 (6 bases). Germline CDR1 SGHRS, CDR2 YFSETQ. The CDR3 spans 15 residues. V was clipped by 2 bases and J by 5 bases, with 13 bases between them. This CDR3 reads CASSFRGHLTGELFF. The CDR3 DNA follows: TGCGCCAGCAGCTTTCGGGGACACCTTACCGGGGAGCTGTTTTTT.

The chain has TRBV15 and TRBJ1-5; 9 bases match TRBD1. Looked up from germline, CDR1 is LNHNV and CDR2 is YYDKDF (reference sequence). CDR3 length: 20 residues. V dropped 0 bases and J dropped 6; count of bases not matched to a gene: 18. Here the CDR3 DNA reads TGTGCCACCAGCAGAGATCTCACCCTTATCACAGGGGGCGAGAGTCAGCCCCAGCATTTT. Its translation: CATSRDLTLITGGESQPQHF. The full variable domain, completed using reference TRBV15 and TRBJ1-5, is DAMVIQNPRYQVTQFGKPVTLSCSQTLNHNVMYWYQQKSSQAPKLLFHYYDKDFNNEADTPDNFQSRRPNTSFCFLDIRSPGLGDTAMYLCATSRDLTLITGGESQPQHFGDGTRLSIL.

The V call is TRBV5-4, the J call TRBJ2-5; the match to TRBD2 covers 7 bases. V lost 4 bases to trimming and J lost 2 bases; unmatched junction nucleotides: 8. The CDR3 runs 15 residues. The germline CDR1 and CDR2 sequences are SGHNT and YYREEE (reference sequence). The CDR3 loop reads CASSLSGRIQETQYF. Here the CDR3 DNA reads TGTGCCAGCAGCCTTAGCGGGCGCATTCAAGAGACCCAGTACTTC.

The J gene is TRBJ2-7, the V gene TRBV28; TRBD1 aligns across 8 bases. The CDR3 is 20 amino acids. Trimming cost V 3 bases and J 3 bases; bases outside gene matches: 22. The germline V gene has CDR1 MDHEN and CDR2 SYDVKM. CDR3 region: CASSFFYGPTDRDGNYEQYF. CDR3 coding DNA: TGTGCCAGCAGTTTCTTTTACGGACCTACGGACAGGGACGGAAACTACGAGCAGTACTTC. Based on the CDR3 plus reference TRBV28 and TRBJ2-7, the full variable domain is DVKVTQSSRYLVKRTGEKVFLECVQDMDHENMFWYRQDPGLGLRLIYFSYDVKMKEKGDIPEGYSVSREKKERFSLILESASTNQTSMYLCASSFFYGPTDRDGNYEQYFGPGTRLTVT.

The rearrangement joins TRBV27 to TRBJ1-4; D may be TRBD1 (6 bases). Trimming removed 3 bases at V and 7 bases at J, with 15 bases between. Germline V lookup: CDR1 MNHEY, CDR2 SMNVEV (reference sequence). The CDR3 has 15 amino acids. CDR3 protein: CASSFTGIFPEKLFF. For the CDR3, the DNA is TGTGCCAGCAGTTTTACAGGGATCTTTCCTGAAAAACTGTTTTTT. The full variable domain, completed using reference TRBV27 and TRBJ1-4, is EAQVTQNPRYLITVTGKKLTVTCSQNMNHEYMSWYRQDPGLGLRQIYYSMNVEVTDKGDVPEGYKVSRKEKRNFPLILESPSPNQTSLYFCASSFTGIFPEKLFFGSGTQLSVL.

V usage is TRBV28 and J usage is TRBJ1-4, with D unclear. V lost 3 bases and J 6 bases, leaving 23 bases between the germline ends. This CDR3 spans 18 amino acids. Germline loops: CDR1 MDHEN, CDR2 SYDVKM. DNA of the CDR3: TGTGCCAGCAGTTTCTACGTTCTGCGTACAGCTGGTCATGAAAAACTGTTTTTT. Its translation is CASSFYVLRTAGHEKLFF.

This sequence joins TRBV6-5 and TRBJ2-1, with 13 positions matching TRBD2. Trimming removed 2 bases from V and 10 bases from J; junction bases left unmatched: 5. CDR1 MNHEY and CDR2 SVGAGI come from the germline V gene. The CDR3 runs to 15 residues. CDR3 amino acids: CASSYTGLAGVEQFF. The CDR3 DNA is TGTGCCAGCAGTTACACCGGACTAGCGGGAGTCGAGCAGTTCTTC.

This CDR3 reads CASSVDVSSYNEQFF. The CDR3 nucleotides read TGTGCCAGCAGCGTAGATGTGAGCTCCTACAATGAGCAGTTCTTC. The rearrangement uses TRBV9 and TRBJ2-1; D remains ambiguous. V was shortened by 0 bases and J by 0 bases, with 7 bases between the two germline ends. The CDR3 runs 15 residues. Germline V lookup: CDR1 SGDLS, CDR2 YYNGEE.

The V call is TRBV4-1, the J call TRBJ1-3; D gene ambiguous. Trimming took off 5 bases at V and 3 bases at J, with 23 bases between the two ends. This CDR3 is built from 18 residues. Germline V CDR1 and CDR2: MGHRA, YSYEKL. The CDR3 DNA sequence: TGCGCCAGCAGCACCATATCGGAGGGCCTCAGAGATGGAAACACCATATATTTT. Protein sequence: CASSTISEGLRDGNTIYF.

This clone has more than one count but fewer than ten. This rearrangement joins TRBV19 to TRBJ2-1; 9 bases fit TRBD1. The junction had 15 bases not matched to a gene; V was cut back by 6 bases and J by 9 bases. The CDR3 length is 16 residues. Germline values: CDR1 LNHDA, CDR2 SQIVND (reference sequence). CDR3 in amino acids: CASSYLWGQGSGEQFF. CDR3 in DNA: TGTGCCAGTAGCTACCTCTGGGGACAGGGTTCAGGTGAGCAGTTCTTC.

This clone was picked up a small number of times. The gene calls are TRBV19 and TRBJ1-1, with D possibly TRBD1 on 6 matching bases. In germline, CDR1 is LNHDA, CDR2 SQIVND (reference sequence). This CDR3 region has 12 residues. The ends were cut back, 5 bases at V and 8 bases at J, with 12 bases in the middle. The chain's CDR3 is CASSVFQGEAFF. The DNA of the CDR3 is TGTGCCAGTAGTGTTTTCCAGGGGGAAGCTTTCTTT.

The CDR3 bases are TGTGCCAGCAGTCCGCTAGGATCCGGGGAGCTGTTTTTT. Amino acids: CASSPLGSGELFF. The V call is TRBV6-4, the J call TRBJ2-2; D unresolved. Germline V lookup: CDR1 MRHNA, CDR2 SNTAGT. CDR3 length: 13 amino acids. V lost 5 bases to trimming and J lost 6 bases, with 10 bases between them.

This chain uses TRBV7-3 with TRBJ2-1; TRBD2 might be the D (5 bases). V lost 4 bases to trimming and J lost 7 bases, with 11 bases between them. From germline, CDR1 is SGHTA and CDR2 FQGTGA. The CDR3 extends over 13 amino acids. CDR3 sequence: CASSSWTGNEQFF. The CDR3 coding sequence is TGTGCCAGCAGCTCCTGGACGGGGAATGAGCAGTTCTTC. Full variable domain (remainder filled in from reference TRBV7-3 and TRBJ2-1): GAGVSQTPSNKVTEKGKYVELRCDPISGHTALYWYRQSLGQGPEFLIYFQGTGAADDSGLPNDRFFAVRPEGSVSTLKIQRTERGDSAVYLCASSSWTGNEQFFGPGTRLTVL.

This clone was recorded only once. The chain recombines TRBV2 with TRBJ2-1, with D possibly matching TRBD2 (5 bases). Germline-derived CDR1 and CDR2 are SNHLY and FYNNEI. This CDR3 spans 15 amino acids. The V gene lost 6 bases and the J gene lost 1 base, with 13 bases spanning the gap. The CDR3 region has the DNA TGTGCCAGCAGCCCCCGAAGCGGATCCTACAATGAGCAGTTCTTC. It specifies CASSPRSGSYNEQFF.

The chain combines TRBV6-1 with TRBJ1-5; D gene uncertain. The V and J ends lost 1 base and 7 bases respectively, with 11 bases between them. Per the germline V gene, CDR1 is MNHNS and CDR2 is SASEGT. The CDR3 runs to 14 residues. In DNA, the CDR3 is TGTGCCAGCAGTGAAGGGTCAGGCGAACAGCCCCAGCATTTT. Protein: CASSEGSGEQPQHF.

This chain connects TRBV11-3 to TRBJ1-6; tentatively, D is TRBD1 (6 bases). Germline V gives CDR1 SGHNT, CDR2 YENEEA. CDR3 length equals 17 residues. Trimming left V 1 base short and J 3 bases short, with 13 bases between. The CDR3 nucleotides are TGTGCCAGCAGCTTAGCGCCCCGGGACATCTATAATTCACCCCTCCACTTT. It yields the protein CASSLAPRDIYNSPLHF.

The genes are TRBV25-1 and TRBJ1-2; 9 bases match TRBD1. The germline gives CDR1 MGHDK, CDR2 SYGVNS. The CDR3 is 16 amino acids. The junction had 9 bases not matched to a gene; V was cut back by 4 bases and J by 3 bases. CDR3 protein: CASSGPPGQGDYGYTF. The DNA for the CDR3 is TGTGCCAGCAGTGGCCCTCCGGGACAGGGAGACTATGGCTACACCTTC.

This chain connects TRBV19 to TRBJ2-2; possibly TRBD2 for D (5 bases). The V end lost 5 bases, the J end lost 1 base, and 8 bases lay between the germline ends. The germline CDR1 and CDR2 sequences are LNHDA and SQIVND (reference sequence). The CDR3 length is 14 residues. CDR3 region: CASSGGLNTGELFF. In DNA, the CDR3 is TGTGCCAGTAGTGGTGGACTGAACACCGGGGAGCTGTTTTTT.

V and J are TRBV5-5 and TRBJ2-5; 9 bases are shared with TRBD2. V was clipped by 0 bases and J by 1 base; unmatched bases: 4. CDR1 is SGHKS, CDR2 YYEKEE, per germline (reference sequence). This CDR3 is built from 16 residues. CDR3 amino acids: CASSLVLAGLQETQYF. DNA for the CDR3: TGTGCCAGCAGCTTGGTACTAGCGGGCCTCCAAGAGACCCAGTACTTC.

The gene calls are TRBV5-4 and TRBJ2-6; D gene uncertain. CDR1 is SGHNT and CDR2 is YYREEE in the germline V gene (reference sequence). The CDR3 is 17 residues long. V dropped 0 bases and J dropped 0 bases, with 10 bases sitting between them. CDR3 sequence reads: CASSLVVSYSGANVLTF. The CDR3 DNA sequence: TGTGCCAGCAGCTTGGTTGTCAGTTACTCTGGGGCCAACGTCCTGACTTTC.

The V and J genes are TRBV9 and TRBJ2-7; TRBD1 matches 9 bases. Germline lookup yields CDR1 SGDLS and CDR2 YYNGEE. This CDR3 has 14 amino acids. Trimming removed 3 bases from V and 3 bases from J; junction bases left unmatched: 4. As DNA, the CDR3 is TGTGCCAGCAGCGCAAGACAGGGGGGCTACGAGCAGTACTTC. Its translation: CASSARQGGYEQYF.